At least ten counts were recorded for the clone carrying this T cell receptor beta chain. Its antigen is still unknown. The cDNA came from 5'RACE with 10-nucleotide random UMIs. Whenever a sequencing run was performed, it yielded over 180 million TCR-beta sequences from 15-18 subjects. TCRdb ran MiXCR on the 5' RACE reads and lists one entry per CDR3 protein. In the table there are some 65,000 distinct CDR3 sequences, 4.1% of which are singletons. These data are taken from a study of neurological immune-mediated disorders. General study results and limits: TCR-beta repertoires seemed private in all groups, with no expanded CDR3 amino acid sequences shared.

Germline CDR1 is LGHDT and CDR2 is YNNKEL (reference sequence). The CDR3 runs to 17 residues. V was cut by 4 bases and J by 0 bases, with 16 bases left in between. The sequence came from a man aged 50-59 years with multiple sclerosis. Sequences were obtained from PBMCs. The V and J genes are TRBV3-1 and TRBJ1-3; D uncertain. CDR3 region: CASSPMAGYYSGNTIYF. DNA for the CDR3: TGTGCCAGCAGCCCCATGGCAGGCTACTACTCTGGAAACACCATATATTTT.